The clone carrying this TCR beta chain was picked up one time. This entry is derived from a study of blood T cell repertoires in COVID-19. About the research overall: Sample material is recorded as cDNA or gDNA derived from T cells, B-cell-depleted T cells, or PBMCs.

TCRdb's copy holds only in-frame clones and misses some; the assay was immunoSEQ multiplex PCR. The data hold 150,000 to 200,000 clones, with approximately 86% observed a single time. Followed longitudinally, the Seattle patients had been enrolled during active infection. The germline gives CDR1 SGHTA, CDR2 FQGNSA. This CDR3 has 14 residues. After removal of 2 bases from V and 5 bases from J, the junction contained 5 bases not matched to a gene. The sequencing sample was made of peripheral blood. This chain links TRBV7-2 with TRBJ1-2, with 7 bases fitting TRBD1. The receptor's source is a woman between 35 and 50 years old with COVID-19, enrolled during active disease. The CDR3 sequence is CASSLLGTDYGYTF. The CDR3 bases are TGTGCCAGCAGCTTATTGGGGACAGATTATGGCTACACCTTC.